The clone carrying this T cell receptor (beta chain) was seen many times. The antigen is not known. Germline V gene data show CDR1 as SGHTA and CDR2 as FQGTGA. V was pared by 5 bases and J by 4 bases, with 4 bases of the junction left unmatched. The CDR3 extends over 14 amino acids. Every bit of the isolated RNA underwent reverse transcription, so sequencing read expressed TCRB transcripts. The table came from immunoSEQ multiplex PCR; TCRdb's copy has only in-frame clones and leaves some out. The profile covers some 360,000 clones, with over 9% appearing a single time and around 0.66% taken by the ten largest. This specimen comes from a study of beta chain features in type 1 diabetes. Study results and caveats: For patients, the naive, central memory and Treg TCRB repertoires appeared more alike than for healthy donors. For patients and controls alike, PCR might favor shorter templates to the same degree. The question of HLA type influencing TCRB rearrangement was one that remained unresolved here. Across all four CD4+ subsets, people with type 1 diabetes showed modestly shorter TCRB CDR3s.

The sample was central memory CD4+ T cells from blood. This sequence originates from a young man with type 1 diabetes. The chain carries TRBV7-3 and TRBJ2-2; 7 bases map to TRBD2. The CDR3 spells CASSRGSLTGELFF. In DNA form, the CDR3 reads TGTGCCAGCAGCCGCGGGAGTCTCACCGGGGAGCTGTTTTTT.